These 25 T cell receptor beta chains were sequenced from one sample in a study of tumor and adjacent non-tumor tissue in lung cancer. TCRbeta libraries were built with three rounds of nested PCR, modified from ARM-PCR. TCRdb fed the multiplex PCR reads into MiXCR, producing one record per CDR3 protein. The data show around 80,000 distinct CDR3 sequences, 70% to 90% seen once. This sample's RNA came from whole unsorted tissue. Distant lung tissue was collected more than 3 cm away from the tumor edge. The sequencing sample was made of distant non-tumor lung tissue. Every receptor here comes from a man between 60 and 75 years old with non-small cell lung cancer.

Turning to this clonotype: This could be a read error, since a much larger clone is one nucleotide away. V gene TRBV5-4 combines with J gene TRBJ1-6; a possible D gene is TRBD1 (5 bases). CDR3 size: 14 residues. V lost 7 bases and J 9 bases, leaving 17 bases between the germline ends. Germline loops: CDR1 SGHNT, CDR2 YYREEE (reference sequence). The CDR3 loop reads CASSPRVDGSPLHF. The CDR3 region has the DNA TGTGCCAGCTCTCCCAGGGTAGATGGTTCACCCCTCCACTTT.

To note about this clonotype: One end of the junction does not line up with germline, which may come from a read error. The rearrangement joins TRBV11-3 to TRBJ2-5, with D maybe TRBD2 (6 bases). Germline-derived CDR1 and CDR2 are SGHNT and YENEEA. The CDR3 covers 14 residues. The CDR3 is CPSSLDGGTLVQYF. The CDR3 DNA follows: TGTCCCAGCAGCTTAGATGGGGGGACCCTAGTCCAGTACTTC.

Comment on this clonotype: The CDR3 end shows no conserved phenylalanine or tryptophan, and so a read error is likely. This chain connects TRBV5-6 to TRBJ2-7, with D possibly TRBD2 on 6 matching bases. Per the germline V gene, CDR1 is SGHDT and CDR2 is YYEEEE. This CDR3 has 15 residues. V was cut by 8 bases and J by 1 base, with 19 bases left in between. For the CDR3, the DNA is TGTGCCAGTAGCCCGGGACTGGCGGGGTCCTACGAGCAGTACCTC. Translated: CASSPGLAGSYEQYL.

The chain uses TRBV19 and TRBJ1-5, with D maybe TRBD1 (5 bases). Trimming pared 10 bases from V and 0 bases from J, leaving 19 bases between. This CDR3 has 16 amino acids. Germline values: CDR1 LNHDA, CDR2 SQIVND (reference sequence). Written as DNA, the CDR3 is TGTGCCAATAGCACCCTGACAGCATATAGCAATCAGCCCCAGCATTTT. Encoded protein: CANSTLTAYSNQPQHF.

As concerns this clonotype: A read error may produce the germline difference seen at one junction end. J is TRBJ2-1 and V is TRBV20-1; D tentatively reads TRBD1 or TRBD2 (5 bases each). This CDR3 region has 15 residues. Germline CDR1 DFQATT, CDR2 SNEGSKA (reference sequence). CDR3 in DNA: TGCAGTGCTAGAGATGGGACGGAATTGCGCCGCGAGCAGTTATTC. Translation: CSARDGTELRREQLF.

As for this clonotype: A much larger clone lies a single base off, so this may be a read error. The chain joins TRBV12-3 or TRBV12-4 to TRBJ2-2; D gene unclear. The V end was cut by 6 bases, the J end by 8 bases, with 13 bases between. The CDR3 spans 13 residues. The CDR3 DNA follows: TGTGCCAGCAGGGGTCAGGATAGAGGGGAGCTGTTTTTT. Its protein is CASRGQDRGELFF.

This clonotype showed up many times. This chain links TRBV4-2 with TRBJ2-3; D is ambiguous. The V gene's germline CDR1 is LGHNA and CDR2 YNFKEQ. The V and J ends lost 7 bases and 4 bases respectively, with 6 bases between them. There are 11 residues in the CDR3. CDR3 in amino acids: CASTEADTQYF. CDR3 coding DNA: TGTGCCAGCACTGAAGCAGATACGCAGTATTTT.

Comments on this clonotype: It is likely a read error, because the conserved phenylalanine at the end of the CDR3 is missing. This rearrangement joins TRBV6-5 to TRBJ2-3; D is unclear. The CDR3 has 12 amino acids. Germline CDR1 reads MNHEY; CDR2 reads SVGAGI. CDR3 amino acids: CASSAGTNTQYL. CDR3 nucleotides: TGTGCCAGCAGCGCAGGCACAAATACACAGTATCTT.

Turning to this clonotype: The conserved closing phenylalanine or tryptophan is absent in this CDR3, likely reflecting a read error. CDR3 in amino acids: CASSSGQIQEIQYL. CDR3 DNA: TGTGCCAGCAGCTCTGGACAGATCCAAGAGATCCAGTACTTA. The chain combines TRBV11-2 with TRBJ2-5; weak D call: TRBD1 (6 bases). The CDR3 totals 14 residues. Germline lookup yields CDR1 SGHAT and CDR2 FQNNGV.

A remark on this clonotype: This could be a read error, since a much larger clone is one nucleotide away. The chain combines TRBV12-3 or TRBV12-4 with TRBJ2-7; D is undetermined. This CDR3 spans 13 amino acids. In DNA, the CDR3 is TGTGCCAGCTGTTTTGGGATGACCTACGAGCAGTACTTC. Translation gives CASCFGMTYEQYF.

On this clonotype itself: A much larger clone differs by one base, so this may be a read error. The V gene is TRBV12-3 or TRBV12-4, the J gene TRBJ1-1; 8 nucleotides agree with TRBD1. V shed 7 bases and J 2 bases; nucleotides not matched to a gene: 6. This CDR3 is built from 14 residues. This CDR3 is CASIQTGVNTEAFF. The CDR3 DNA follows: TGTGCCAGCATCCAGACAGGGGTAAACACTGAAGCTTTCTTT.

As to this clonotype: At one boundary the junction diverges from the germline segment, which might be a read error. The chain uses TRBV5-1 and TRBJ1-2; D gene unclear. This CDR3 contains 14 residues. The germline V gene has CDR1 SGHRS and CDR2 YFSETQ. The CDR3 sequence: CASTLFLSNYDYTF. In DNA form, the CDR3 reads TGCGCCAGCACCTTGTTCCTGTCCAACTATGACTACACCTTC.

Remarks on this clonotype: Germline is not matched at one junction end, which may reflect a read error. The gene calls are TRBV20-1 and TRBJ2-7; D assignment may be TRBD1 or TRBD2 (6 bases each). This CDR3 region has 15 residues. Germline assignment: CDR1 DFQATT and CDR2 SNEGSKA (reference sequence). CDR3 DNA: TGCAGTACTAGCCCCCGGGGACATGGGTACTACGAGCAGTACTTC. As protein: CSTSPRGHGYYEQYF.

A word on this clonotype: Its ends do not fully match the called genes, so a read error is possible. The chain combines TRBV5-1 with TRBJ2-3; TRBD1 agrees at 7 bases. Germline CDR1 reads SGHRS; CDR2 reads YFSETQ. The CDR3 sequence is 16 residues long. CDR3 nucleotide sequence: TGCGCCAGCAGCTTCGGGACAGCCCTTAGCACAGATACACAGTATTTT. Protein product: CASSFGTALSTDTQYF. The entire variable domain, with the rest obtained from reference TRBV5-1 and TRBJ2-3, is as follows: KAGVTQTPRYLIKTRGQQVTLSCSPISGHRSVSWYQQTPGQGLQFLFEYFSETQRNKGNFPGRFSGRQFSNSRSEMNVSTLELGDSALYLCASSFGTALSTDTQYFGPGTRLTVL.

Comment on this clonotype: Because it lacks the conserved phenylalanine or tryptophan at the end, this CDR3 is likely a read error. The chain recombines TRBV20-1 with TRBJ2-3; TRBD1 agrees at 7 bases. CDR3 size: 14 residues. Looked up from germline, CDR1 is DFQATT and CDR2 is SNEGSKA (reference sequence). This CDR3 is CSVPRDRSTNTQYS. CDR3 DNA sequence: TGCAGTGTTCCACGGGACAGATCCACAAATACGCAGTATTCT.

This clonotype turned up a few times. The genes are TRBV29-1 and TRBJ2-7, with D hard to call. The CDR3 sequence is 11 residues long. Germline CDR1 and CDR2: SQVTM and ANQGSEA. The V and J ends lost 2 bases and 7 bases respectively, with 9 bases between them. The CDR3 sequence: CSVEILGEQYF. CDR3 sequence (DNA): TGCAGCGTTGAAATTCTAGGGGAGCAGTACTTC.

About this clonotype itself: A much bigger clone sits one base away, suggesting this may be a read error. The chain joins TRBV12-3 or TRBV12-4 to TRBJ1-1; unclear D gene. The CDR3 spans 10 residues. Trimming removed 5 bases from V and 10 bases from J, with 8 bases in between. The DNA of the CDR3 is TGTGCCAGCAGTCTCAGGACAGCTTTCTTT. Translation gives CASSLRTAFF.

On this clonotype itself: Because it lacks the conserved phenylalanine or tryptophan at the end, this CDR3 is likely a read error. The chain carries TRBV4-3 and TRBJ2-3, with 11 positions matching TRBD1. CDR3 size: 15 residues. V dropped 6 bases and J dropped 6; count of bases not matched to a gene: 8. Germline values: CDR1 LGHNA, CDR2 YSLEER. The chain's CDR3 is CASSLGTGGSDTQYI. The CDR3 DNA follows: TGCGCCAGCAGTCTTGGGACAGGGGGGTCGGATACGCAGTATATT.

This clonotype was seen repeatedly, ten times or more. The rearrangement uses TRBV5-1 and TRBJ1-3; no definite D call. This CDR3 is built from 13 residues. CDR1 and CDR2 (germline): SGHRS, YFSETQ. V was trimmed by 5 bases and J by 3 bases, leaving 9 bases between them. In DNA form, the CDR3 reads TGCGCCAGCAGTACGGGATATGGAAACACCATATATTTT. As protein: CASSTGYGNTIYF.

The V gene is TRBV30, the J gene TRBJ1-3; D call uncertain. This CDR3 region has 15 residues. Germline CDR1 GTSNPN, CDR2 SVGIG (reference sequence). V was trimmed by 2 bases and J by 3 bases, leaving 14 bases between them. This CDR3 reads CAWSPGMAFGNTIYF. CDR3 bases: TGTGCCTGGAGTCCGGGCATGGCTTTTGGAAACACCATATATTTT.

Concerning this clonotype itself: Sequence at one end of the junction differs from germline and may be a read error. This chain links TRBV6-5 with TRBJ2-7; 8 nucleotides agree with TRBD2. The CDR3 consists of 11 residues. Germline V gene data show CDR1 as MNHEY and CDR2 as SVGAGI. The CDR3 loop reads CASSYDGRVFF. CDR3 bases: TGTGCCAGCAGTTATGACGGGAGGGTGTTCTTC.

As for this clonotype: Since a much larger clone is just one base distant, this may be a read error. The rearrangement links TRBV28 to TRBJ1-1, with D possibly matching TRBD1 (6 bases). Germline CDR1 and CDR2: MDHEN and SYDVKM. The CDR3 is 15 amino acids. The CDR3 protein is CAGSLGGLVNTEAFF. CDR3 bases: TGTGCCGGCAGTTTAGGGGGACTGGTGAACACTGAAGCTTTCTTT.

The chain employs TRBV11-3 and TRBJ2-7; D is ambiguous. Germline V gives CDR1 SGHNT, CDR2 YENEEA. CDR3 size: 14 residues. Trimming removed 9 bases from V and 6 bases from J, with 21 bases in between. CDR3 protein: CASNPRDDAGEQYF. CDR3 bases: TGTGCCAGTAACCCCCGAGACGATGCTGGCGAGCAGTACTTC.

Note on this clonotype: At one end the junction does not follow the germline gene, possibly because of a read error. The chain has TRBV6-2 or TRBV6-3 and TRBJ2-1; D may be TRBD1 (6 bases). The CDR3 has 14 residues. In germline, CDR1 is MNHEY, CDR2 SVGEGT. The CDR3 DNA is TGCGCCAGCACCGATCGGACAGTCCGCAATGAGGAGTTCTTC. The encoded protein is CASTDRTVRNEEFF.

The chain is built from TRBV11-2 and TRBJ2-5; D is unclear. The germline V gene encodes CDR1 SGHAT and CDR2 FQNNGV. This CDR3 region has 14 residues. This CDR3 reads CSNSSGQVQETQYF. CDR3 in DNA: TGTTCCAACAGCTCTGGGCAGGTCCAAGAGACCCAGTACTTC.